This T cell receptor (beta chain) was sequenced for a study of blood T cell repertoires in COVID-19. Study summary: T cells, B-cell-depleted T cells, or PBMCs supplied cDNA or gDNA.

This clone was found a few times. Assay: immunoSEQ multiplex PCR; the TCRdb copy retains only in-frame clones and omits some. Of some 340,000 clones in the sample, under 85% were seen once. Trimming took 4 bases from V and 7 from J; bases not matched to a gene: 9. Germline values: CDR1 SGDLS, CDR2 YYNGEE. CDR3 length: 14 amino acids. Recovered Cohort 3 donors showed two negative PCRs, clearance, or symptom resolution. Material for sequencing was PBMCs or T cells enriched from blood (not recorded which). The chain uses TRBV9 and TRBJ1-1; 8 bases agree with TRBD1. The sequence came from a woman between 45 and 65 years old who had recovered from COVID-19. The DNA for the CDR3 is TGTGCCAGCAGCCTCTCCCAGGGGGCCGGTGAAGCTTTCTTT. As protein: CASSLSQGAGEAFF.